Shown below are 10 T cell receptor beta chains from a single sample sequenced in a study of regulatory T cells in long-lasting Graves disease. Building the TCR beta libraries relied on iRepertoire HTBI primers, and CDR3 regions underwent Arm-PCR. One entry per CDR3 protein, called by TCRdb with MiXCR from the multiplex PCR reads. In the table there are roughly 560,000 distinct CDR3 sequences, about 16% of which are singletons. The time point was: newly diagnosed GD, antithyroid drugs for less than 3 months. TCR sequences were obtained from RNA taken from PBMCs. In addition, the sample was reused for a study of T cells in Graves' hyperthyroidism and ophthalmopathy.

The sample consisted of peripheral blood mononuclear cells (PBMCs), taken at new diagnosis, from a patient treated with antithyroid drugs. The receptors originated from a woman between 40 and 65 years old with Graves disease.

This clonotype was counted many times. J is TRBJ2-3 and V is TRBV28; D might be TRBD2 (5 bases). Germline CDR1 and CDR2: MDHEN and SYDVKM. With 3 bases removed from V and 0 bases from J, the gap between germline ends came to 10 bases. This CDR3 comprises 15 residues. The CDR3 region is CASSFSRASTDTQYF. The CDR3 nucleotides are TGTGCCAGCAGTTTCTCGCGGGCCAGCACAGATACGCAGTATTTT.

This clonotype was seen a handful of times. The chain carries TRBV24-1 and TRBJ1-2, with 7 bases matching TRBD1. V was clipped by 3 bases and J by 4 bases; unmatched bases: 4. Germline values: CDR1 KGHDR, CDR2 SFDVKD. The CDR3 spans 14 residues. CDR3 region: CATSDGDSTYGYTF. CDR3 DNA: TGTGCCACCAGTGATGGGGACAGCACCTATGGCTACACCTTC.

The gene calls are TRBV5-1 and TRBJ2-3, with D perhaps TRBD1 or TRBD2 (5 bases each). The CDR3 totals 14 residues. With 4 bases removed from V and 8 bases from J, the gap between germline ends came to 17 bases. Germline V lookup: CDR1 SGHRS, CDR2 YFSETQ. The CDR3 DNA follows: TGCGCCAGCAGCGAGGGACGGTCTCAGGGTACGCAGTATTTT. Translation: CASSEGRSQGTQYF. Using reference TRBV5-1 and TRBJ2-3 for the parts outside the CDR3, the full variable domain is KAGVTQTPRYLIKTRGQQVTLSCSPISGHRSVSWYQQTPGQGLQFLFEYFSETQRNKGNFPGRFSGRQFSNSRSEMNVSTLELGDSALYLCASSEGRSQGTQYFGPGTRLTVL.

The gene calls are TRBV6-1 and TRBJ2-1; 12 bases match TRBD2. CDR3 length equals 18 residues. The J segment lost 5 bases and the V segment lost 6 bases, leaving 14 bases of the junction unmatched. CDR1 MNHNS and CDR2 SASEGT come from the germline V gene. CDR3 amino acids: CASSRGLAGSTSHNEQFF. The CDR3 nucleotides read TGTGCCAGCAGCAGAGGACTAGCGGGGTCCACGTCTCACAATGAGCAGTTCTTC.

This clonotype showed up just once. The V and J genes are TRBV9 and TRBJ1-2; unclear D gene. The CDR3 covers 13 residues. Trimming pared 4 bases from V and 3 bases from J, leaving 10 bases between. CDR1 is SGDLS and CDR2 is YYNGEE in the germline V gene. CDR3 amino acids: CASSPTLDYGYTF. The CDR3 nucleotides read TGTGCCAGCAGCCCTACACTTGACTATGGCTACACCTTC.

This clonotype showed up many times. The J gene is TRBJ2-7, the V gene TRBV11-3; TRBD1 aligns across 11 bases. The germline V gene encodes CDR1 SGHNT and CDR2 YENEEA. The junction had 0 bases not matched to a gene; V was cut back by 1 base and J by 1 base. This CDR3 has 15 amino acids. The CDR3 loop is CASSLGDRGSYEQYF. The DNA of the CDR3 is TGTGCCAGCAGCTTAGGGGACAGGGGGTCCTACGAGCAGTACTTC.

For this clonotype: The final CDR3 position lacks the conserved phenylalanine or tryptophan, pointing to a likely read error. The V call is TRBV6-1, the J call TRBJ2-7; TRBD1 matches at 7 bases. This CDR3 spans 12 amino acids. CDR1 is MNHNS, CDR2 SASEGT, per germline. Trimming removed 9 bases from V and 5 bases from J; junction bases left unmatched: 7. The CDR3: CARPGTVHEQYS. The CDR3, as DNA: TGTGCCAGACCAGGGACAGTCCACGAGCAGTACTCC.

This rearrangement joins TRBV20-1 to TRBJ1-3; TRBD1 agrees at 10 bases. The germline V gene has CDR1 DFQATT and CDR2 SNEGSKA (reference sequence). Losses at the gene ends were 0 bases for V and 7 bases for J; bases not matched to a gene: 3. CDR3 length: 14 residues. The CDR3 DNA sequence: TGCAGTGCTAGAGAGGGACAGGGGAGGAACACCATATATTTT. It is translated as CSAREGQGRNTIYF.

V usage is TRBV7-9 and J usage is TRBJ2-7, with D possibly matching TRBD2 (6 bases). The CDR3 contains 16 residues. Germline-derived CDR1 and CDR2 are SEHNR and FQNEAQ (reference sequence). V was trimmed by 4 bases and J by 0 bases, leaving 16 bases between them. CDR3 amino acids: CASSSLYGGNSYEQYF. The CDR3 DNA follows: TGTGCCAGCAGCTCCCTCTACGGGGGAAACTCCTACGAGCAGTACTTC.

This clonotype has only a few counts. The chain couples TRBV9 to TRBJ2-3; TRBD1 matches at 7 bases. Germline loops: CDR1 SGDLS, CDR2 YYNGEE. The V gene end was trimmed by 7 bases and the J gene end by 10 bases; junction bases not matched to a gene: 12. The CDR3 loop spans 13 amino acids. The CDR3 coding sequence is TGTGCCAGCTCACCAGGGGGTTCCGATGCGCAGTATTTT. This codes for CASSPGGSDAQYF. Complete variable domain (other parts from reference TRBV9 and TRBJ2-3): DSGVTQTPKHLITATGQRVTLRCSPRSGDLSVYWYQQSLDQGLQFLIQYYNGEERAKGNILERFSAQQFPDLHSELNLSSLELGDSALYFCASSPGGSDAQYFGPGTRLTVL.